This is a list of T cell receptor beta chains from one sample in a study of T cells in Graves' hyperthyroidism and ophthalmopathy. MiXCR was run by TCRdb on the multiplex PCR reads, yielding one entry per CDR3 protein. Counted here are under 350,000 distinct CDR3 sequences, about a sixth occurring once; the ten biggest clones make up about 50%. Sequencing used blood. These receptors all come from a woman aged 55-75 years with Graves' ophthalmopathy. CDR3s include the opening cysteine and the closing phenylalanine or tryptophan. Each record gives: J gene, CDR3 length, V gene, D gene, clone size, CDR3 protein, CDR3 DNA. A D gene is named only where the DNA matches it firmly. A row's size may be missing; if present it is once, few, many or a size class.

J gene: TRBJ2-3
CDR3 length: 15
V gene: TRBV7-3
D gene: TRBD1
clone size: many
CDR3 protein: CASSLGTGMTDTQYF
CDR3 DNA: TGTGCCAGCAGCTTGGGGACAGGGATGACAGATACGCAGTATTTT

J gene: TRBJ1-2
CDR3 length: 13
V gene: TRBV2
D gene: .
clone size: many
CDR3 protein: CASTVGGDYGYTF
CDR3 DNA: TGTGCCAGCACTGTGGGTGGGGACTATGGCTACACCTTC

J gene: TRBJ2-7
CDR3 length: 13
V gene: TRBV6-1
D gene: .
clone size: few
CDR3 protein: CASSGTAGYEQYF
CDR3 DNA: TGTGCCAGCAGTGGGACGGCCGGCTACGAGCAGTACTTC

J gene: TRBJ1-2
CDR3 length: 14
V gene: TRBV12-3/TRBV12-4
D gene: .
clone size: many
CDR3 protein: CASSGTRGAVGYTF
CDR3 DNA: TGTGCCAGCAGTGGTACGAGGGGCGCGGTTGGCTACACCTTC

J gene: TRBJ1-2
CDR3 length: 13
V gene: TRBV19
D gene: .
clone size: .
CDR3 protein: CASSIKADYGYTF
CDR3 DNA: TGTGCCAGTAGTATTAAGGCAGACTATGGCTACACCTTC

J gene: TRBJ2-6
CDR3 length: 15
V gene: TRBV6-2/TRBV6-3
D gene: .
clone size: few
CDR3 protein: CASRVDSSGANVLTF
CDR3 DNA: TGTGCCAGCAGAGTCGACAGCTCTGGGGCCAACGTCCTGACTTTC

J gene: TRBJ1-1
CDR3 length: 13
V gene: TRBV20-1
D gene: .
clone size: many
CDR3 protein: CSASTGWGTEAFF
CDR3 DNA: TGCAGTGCTAGCACAGGATGGGGCACTGAAGCTTTCTTT

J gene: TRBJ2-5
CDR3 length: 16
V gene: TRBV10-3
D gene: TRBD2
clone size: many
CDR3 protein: CAISEPGLGDQETQYF
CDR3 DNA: TGTGCCATCAGTGAGCCGGGACTAGGGGACCAAGAGACCCAGTACTTC

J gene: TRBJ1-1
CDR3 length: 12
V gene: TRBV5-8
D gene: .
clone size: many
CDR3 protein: CASSLTGTEAFF
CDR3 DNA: TGTGCCAGCAGTTTAACAGGCACTGAAGCTTTCTTT

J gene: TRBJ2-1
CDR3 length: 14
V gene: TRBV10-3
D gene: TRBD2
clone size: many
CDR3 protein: CAIKTSGAYNEQFF
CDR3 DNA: TGTGCCATCAAAACTAGCGGGGCCTACAATGAGCAGTTCTTC

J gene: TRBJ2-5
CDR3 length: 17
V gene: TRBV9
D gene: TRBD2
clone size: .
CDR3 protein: CASSPNLAGGTQETQYF
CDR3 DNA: TGTGCCAGCAGCCCTAATCTAGCGGGGGGGACACAAGAGACCCAGTACTTC

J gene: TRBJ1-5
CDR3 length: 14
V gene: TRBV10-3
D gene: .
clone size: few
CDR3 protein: CAITQVVSNQPQHF
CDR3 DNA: TGTGCCATCACCCAAGTCGTTAGCAATCAGCCCCAGCATTTT

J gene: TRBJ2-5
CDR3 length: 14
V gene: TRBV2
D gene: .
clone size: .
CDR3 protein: CASSWKSWVEAQYF
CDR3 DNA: TGTGCCAGCAGTTGGAAGTCCTGGGTGGAGGCCCAGTACTTC

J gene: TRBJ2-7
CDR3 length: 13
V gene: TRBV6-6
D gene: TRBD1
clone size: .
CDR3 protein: CASSYSWTGEQYF
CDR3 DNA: TGTGCCAGCAGTTACTCGTGGACAGGGGAGCAGTACTTC

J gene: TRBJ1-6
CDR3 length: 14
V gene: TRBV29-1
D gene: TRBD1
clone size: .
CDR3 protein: CSVRTGSYNSPLHF
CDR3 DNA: TGCAGCGTTCGGACAGGCTCCTATAATTCACCCCTCCACTTT

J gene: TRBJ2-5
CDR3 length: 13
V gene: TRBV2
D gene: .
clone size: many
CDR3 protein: CASSGPALETQYF
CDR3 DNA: TGTGCCAGCAGCGGACCAGCCCTGGAGACCCAGTACTTC